These 13 T cell receptor beta chains were sequenced from one sample in a study of blood T cell repertoires in COVID-19. The table came from immunoSEQ multiplex PCR; TCRdb's copy has only in-frame clones and leaves some out. The sample includes about 170,000 clones, more than 70% of them seen just once. Specimen: peripheral blood. The source of these receptors is a man aged 50 or older who had recovered from COVID-19.

The chain joins TRBV9 to TRBJ1-2; TRBD1 aligns across 11 bases. Germline V gene sequence: CDR1 SGDLS, CDR2 YYNGEE. The length of the CDR3 is 16 residues. With 4 bases clipped from V and 4 bases from J, the junction kept 9 bases outside the gene matches. The CDR3 is CASSHRTGGRVYGYTF. For the CDR3, the DNA is TGTGCCAGCAGCCACCGGACAGGGGGCCGTGTCTATGGCTACACCTTC.

This chain uses TRBV6-6 with TRBJ2-1, with D tentatively TRBD2 (6 bases). The V end was cut by 5 bases, the J end by 3 bases, with 20 bases between. This CDR3 has 17 amino acids. Germline CDR1 and CDR2: MNHNY and SVGAGI (reference sequence). CDR3 residues: CASSLGHPGANYNEQFF. The CDR3 DNA reads TGTGCCAGCAGTCTTGGACACCCGGGAGCTAACTACAATGAGCAGTTCTTC.

The chain recombines TRBV6-5 with TRBJ1-4, with TRBD1 identical over 9 bases. Trimming removed 3 bases from V and 4 bases from J; junction bases left unmatched: 3. The CDR3 contains 15 residues. Germline V gene sequence: CDR1 MNHEY, CDR2 SVGAGI. Written as DNA, the CDR3 is TGTGCCAGCAGTTATTCGGGACAGGGTAATGAAAAACTGTTTTTT. The encoded protein is CASSYSGQGNEKLFF.

In regard to this clone: The junction departs from the called germline gene at one end, perhaps through a read error. V gene TRBV11-3 combines with J gene TRBJ2-1, with 11 bases matching TRBD2. There are 14 residues in the CDR3. Per the germline V gene, CDR1 is SGHNT and CDR2 is YENEEA. The CDR3 loop reads CASSASGGYTEQFF. The DNA of the CDR3 is TGTGCCAGCAGCGCTAGCGGGGGGTACACTGAGCAGTTCTTC. Filled out from reference TRBV11-3 and TRBJ2-1, the complete variable domain reads EAGVVQSPRYKIIEKKQPVAFWCNPISGHNTLYWYLQNLGQGPELLIRYENEEAVDDSQLPKDRFSAERLKGVDSTLKIQPAELGDSAVYLCASSASGGYTEQFFGPGTRLTVL.

The J gene is TRBJ2-3, the V gene TRBV25-1, with D perhaps matching TRBD1 (6 bases). The CDR3 is 16 residues long. Trimming took 1 base from V and 6 from J, leaving 17 bases between them. The germline V gene has CDR1 MGHDK and CDR2 SYGVNS. Written as DNA, the CDR3 is TGTGCCAGCAGTGAATCGGCAGGGGTTAAGTGGGATACGCAGTATTTT. This sequence encodes CASSESAGVKWDTQYF.

The V call is TRBV4-3, the J call TRBJ2-2, with 10 bases matching TRBD2. This CDR3 contains 15 residues. Per the germline V gene, CDR1 is LGHNA and CDR2 is YSLEER. V trimming: 4 bases; J trimming: 4 bases; junction bases outside the gene matches: 3. The chain's CDR3 is CASSPRTSGTGELFF. CDR3 in DNA: TGCGCCAGCAGCCCCCGGACTAGCGGCACCGGGGAGCTGTTTTTT.

The chain links TRBV6-5 to TRBJ1-1; D possibly corresponds to TRBD1 (6 bases). Trimming took 6 bases from V and 1 from J, leaving 12 bases between them. This CDR3 comprises 14 residues. The germline gives CDR1 MNHEY, CDR2 SVGAGI. The CDR3 region is CASRRQASNTEAFF. The CDR3 DNA reads TGTGCCAGCAGACGACAGGCCTCGAACACTGAAGCTTTCTTT.

The chain uses TRBV7-3 and TRBJ2-3; 11 bases fit TRBD2. CDR3 length equals 15 residues. Germline assignment: CDR1 SGHTA and CDR2 FQGTGA. V was clipped by 5 bases and J by 5 bases; unmatched bases: 6. The CDR3 loop reads CASSAIAGGVDTQYF. CDR3 DNA: TGTGCCAGCAGCGCGATAGCGGGAGGGGTAGATACGCAGTATTTT.

V gene TRBV19 combines with J gene TRBJ1-2; 11 nucleotides agree with TRBD1. The CDR3 sequence is 17 residues long. CDR1 is LNHDA, CDR2 SQIVND, per germline (reference sequence). V lost 2 bases to trimming and J lost 2 bases; unmatched junction nucleotides: 7. The CDR3 sequence: CASSILRGQGDNYGYTF. The CDR3 DNA reads TGTGCCAGTAGTATACTTCGGGGACAGGGGGACAACTATGGCTACACCTTC.

The chain couples TRBV9 to TRBJ1-3; D is uncertain. CDR1 and CDR2 from the germline V gene are SGDLS and YYNGEE. Deletions cut 2 bases from V and 3 bases from J, with 3 bases between. This CDR3 region has 12 residues. The CDR3 loop is CASSVIGNTIYF. CDR3 DNA: TGTGCCAGCAGCGTCATTGGAAACACCATATATTTT.

This rearrangement joins TRBV18 to TRBJ2-2; 9 bases fit TRBD2. There are 19 residues in the CDR3. The V and J ends lost 5 bases and 1 base, in that order; junction bases with no gene match: 14. CDR1 is KGHSH and CDR2 is LQKENI in the germline V gene. The CDR3 here is CASSSEARGSGRNTGELFF. CDR3 in DNA: TGTGCCAGCTCATCGGAAGCTCGGGGTAGCGGGAGGAACACCGGGGAGCTGTTTTTT.

The gene calls are TRBV7-3 and TRBJ2-1, with 8 bases aligning to TRBD2. Trimming removed 5 bases from V and 4 bases from J; junction bases left unmatched: 10. Germline V gene lookup returns CDR1 SGHTA and CDR2 FQGTGA. This CDR3 is built from 16 residues. CDR3 in DNA: TGTGCCAGCAGCCCTACCCAGCGGGAGCAGTACAATGAGCAGTTCTTC. This encodes CASSPTQREQYNEQFF.

The chain recombines TRBV29-1 with TRBJ2-7; TRBD2 might be the D (5 bases). The CDR3 runs to 13 residues. The germline CDR1 and CDR2 sequences are SQVTM and ANQGSEA. V was pared by 7 bases and J by 4 bases, with 17 bases between. The CDR3 here is CSAQLRERYEQYF. The DNA for the CDR3 is TGCAGCGCCCAATTACGGGAAAGGTACGAGCAGTACTTC.